The clone carrying this TCR beta chain came up a few times. The sample belongs to a study of T cell changes during pregnancy in multiple sclerosis. Germline assignment: CDR1 ENHRY and CDR2 SYGVKD. The CDR3 spans 17 residues. V lost 3 bases to trimming and J lost 2 bases; unmatched junction nucleotides: 2. Generated by immunoSEQ multiplex PCR, the TCRdb table keeps only in-frame clones and is missing some. This table holds approximately 40,000 clones, about 95% found once. This material consisted of peripheral blood, taken in the second trimester of pregnancy. This chain links TRBV10-3 with TRBJ2-3, with TRBD2 matching over 16 bases. This TCR was recovered from a female donor with multiple sclerosis, enrolled in a pregnancy study. The CDR3 spells CAISDGTSGGVTDTQYF. For the CDR3, the DNA is TGTGCCATCAGTGATGGGACTAGCGGGGGGGTCACAGATACGCAGTATTTT.